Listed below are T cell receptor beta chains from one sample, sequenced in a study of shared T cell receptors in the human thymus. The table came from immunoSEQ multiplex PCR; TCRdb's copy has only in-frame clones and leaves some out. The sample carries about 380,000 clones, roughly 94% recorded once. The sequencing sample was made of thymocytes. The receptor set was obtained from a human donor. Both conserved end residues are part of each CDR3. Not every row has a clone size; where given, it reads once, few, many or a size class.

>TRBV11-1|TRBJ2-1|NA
CASSRRTGIINEQFF
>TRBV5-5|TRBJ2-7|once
CASSTCRDSIYLRDEQYF
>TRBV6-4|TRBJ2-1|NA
CASSDSRVTVYNEQFF
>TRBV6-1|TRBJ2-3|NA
CASSQEGLASTDTQYF
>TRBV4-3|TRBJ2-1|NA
CASSQVSRDRGQDEQFF
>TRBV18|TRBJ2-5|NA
CASSPTGLGWETQYF
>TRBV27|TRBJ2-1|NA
CASRGGLAGVNEQFF
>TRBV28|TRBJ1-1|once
CASSPRGMNTEAFF
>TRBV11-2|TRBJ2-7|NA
CASSPASRGEQYF
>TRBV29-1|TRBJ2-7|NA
CSAGTSGRTPFYEQYF
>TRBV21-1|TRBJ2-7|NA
CASGPRGQKERCYEQYF
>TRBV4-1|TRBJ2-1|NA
CASSQWAGGRAWSNEQFF
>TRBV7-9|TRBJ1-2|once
CASSLVSGGSHGYTF
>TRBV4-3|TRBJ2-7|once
CASSQDPWAYEQYF
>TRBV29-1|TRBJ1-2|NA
CSACGRTNYGYTF
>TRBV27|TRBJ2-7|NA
CASSRVPARHYEQYF
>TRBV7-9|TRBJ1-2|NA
CASSATDTYGYTF
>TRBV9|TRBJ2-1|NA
CASSVPPEQGAYNEQFF
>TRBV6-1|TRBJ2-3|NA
CASSVLHQAGASTQYF
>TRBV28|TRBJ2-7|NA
CASRAPGGSYEQYF
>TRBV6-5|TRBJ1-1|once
CASSPRTVNTEAFF
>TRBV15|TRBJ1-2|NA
CATSTLSGTLYGYTF
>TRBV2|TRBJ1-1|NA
CASRGQGATEAFF
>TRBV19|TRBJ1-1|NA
CASSIRTGSSEAFF
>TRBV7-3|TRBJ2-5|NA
CASSKFDGPLRGETQYF
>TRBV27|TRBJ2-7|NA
CASSEPGLAGVEAPEQYF
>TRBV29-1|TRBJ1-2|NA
CSVEANYLYYGYTF
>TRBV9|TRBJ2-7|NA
CASSENQGREGRHEQYF
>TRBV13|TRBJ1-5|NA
CASSLGRGDQPQHF